Listed here is a single T cell receptor beta chain. Profiled with immunoSEQ multiplex PCR; TCRdb holds only in-frame clones, not every one. The repertoire holds hundreds of thousands of clones, with less than 85% as singletons. The data originate from a study of blood T cell repertoires in COVID-19. Study details: Acute and convalescent COVID-19 specimens originated in the United States, Italy and Spain. The cDNA or gDNA used as material had been derived from T cells, B-cell-depleted T cells, or PBMCs.

V trimming: 1 base; J trimming: 4 bases; junction bases outside the gene matches: 13. The germline V gene encodes CDR1 SGHTA and CDR2 FQGNSA. This CDR3 is 18 amino acids long. The chain combines TRBV7-2 with TRBJ2-5, with TRBD2 identical over 9 bases. The sample comprised PBMCs or T cells enriched from blood (not recorded which). The TCR sequence derives from a woman in her twenties or thirties who had been exposed to COVID-19. CDR3 DNA sequence: TGTGCCAGCAGCTTAGTGGGTAGCGGGGGCGTCGCGGTAGAGACCCAGTACTTC. Protein product: CASSLVGSGGVAVETQYF.